This TCR beta chain was sequenced during a study of T cells in Graves' hyperthyroidism and ophthalmopathy (dated by TCRdb to the late 2010s). Some background on the complete study: Peripheral blood samples were taken at initial diagnosis, before any treatment was given. A discovery cohort of about a hundred patients, about 40 with Graves' ophthalmopathy and fewer than 65 with stable Graves' hyperthyroidism, was used to find distinguishing TCR V-J signatures. Prospective prediction of ophthalmopathy was tested in an independent validation cohort consisting of 18 hyperthyroidism patients and approximately 16 patients who later progressed to ophthalmopathy. For training and testing, the roughly 93 patients in the discovery cohort were randomly divided in a 7:3 ratio. Thyroid tissue and blood T-cell repertoires from several Graves' hyperthyroidism patients were also compared in the study. After blood sampling, hyperthyroidism patients were treated with methimazole at a starting dose of 30 mg daily, and ophthalmopathy patients were treated with high-dose intravenous methylprednisolone. According to the paper, TCR Vbeta CDR3 sequencing was carried out on more than 120 peripheral blood samples, which came from fewer than 50 ophthalmopathy, 80 or so hyperthyroidism and roughly 17 progressor patients. The study at large found these results: In validation, progression to ophthalmopathy was predicted by the model with more than 65% sensitivity and 72% to 85% specificity, a median of roughly 6 months before onset. Ophthalmopathy was separated from stable hyperthyroidism by a 13 V-J signature model, with just over 85% sensitivity and 81% to 82% specificity obtained in cross-validation and 80%/75% obtained in testing. No statistical method was used to set the sample size in advance, and investigators knew the group allocation. Blood samples also contained most of the expanded thyroid clonotypes (frequency above 0.001), which suggests that blood repertoires may reflect thyroid immune responses.

This clonotype appeared many times. The antigen it binds to is not known. Per-nucleotide qualities are absent, and no much larger clonotype sits a single base away. The CDR3, cysteine through phenylalanine, is 14 amino acids long. The only DNA kept is the CDR3, 42 bases in frame from the first base. CDR1 SGHTA and CDR2 FQGNSA were looked up in the germline V gene. V is clipped by 3 bases and J by 1 base, and the sequence between their germline boundaries is 8 bases long. The TCR beta CDR3 regions were amplified from RNA transcripts. A first-round RT-PCR of the TCR CDR3 used the HTBI primer set with the Qiagen OneStep RT-PCR kit. Libraries were constructed in a second round of multiplex PCR, after which size selection and purification were carried out. The libraries were sequenced on an Illumina HiSeq2000 using paired-end 100 bp reads. The study's own analysis went as follows. Raw data were processed with SOAPnuke, discarding reads with adapters, uncalled bases, mean Phred below 15, or no exact constant-primer or identifier match. COPE v1.2.5 was used to merge high-quality paired reads, and clonotypes were defined as unique nucleotide sequences. MiTCR v1.1 was used to align the clonotypes against IMGT TRBV, TRBD and TRBJ reference segments. The analysis was restricted to V-J combinations with a frequency above 0.0001, which together covered 99% to 99.2% of the repertoires. A TCS score was defined as the ratio between F50 (clonal expansion) and ExV (chaos), using BLOSUM62-based TCRdist between CDR3 peptides within each V-J. Welch's t-statistics and random forest reduced around 550 V-J features to 10 to 15, which were used in a naive Bayes classifier (R e1071). TCRdb reprocessing: public reads trimmed at Q25 with fastp, clones called with MiXCR, in-frame beta chains kept. Merged by CDR3 protein, the rows form single entries marked with the most common genes and DNA. The V and J calls were determined by TCRdb, not by the authors. The sample contains 600,000 or so distinct CDR3 sequences, around 15% of them found a single time. The ten biggest clones cover about 12% of the sample.

Moderately to severely active disease, a Clinical Activity Score of at least 3, a NOSPECS grade of at least 4, and a duration under 3 months were present in ophthalmopathy patients. Exclusion was applied to patients with uncontrolled infections, other autoimmune diseases, pregnancy or lactation. Diagnoses relied on clinical symptoms, serum thyroxine and TRAb, thyroid ultrasound and orbital computed tomography. PBMCs were isolated from 8 to 10 ml of fresh peripheral blood by Ficoll-Paque density gradient centrifugation. Total RNA was extracted using Trizol reagent, and RNA quality was assessed on an Agilent 2100 Bioanalyzer.

The sequence joins TRBV7-2 to TRBJ2-3, with no confident D gene call. Sequencing input: blood. The source is a woman aged 50 to 60 with Graves' ophthalmopathy. The sequenced DNA: TGTGCCAGCAGCTTCCTTCCTGGCACAGATACGCAGTATTTT. It translates as CASSFLPGTDTQYF.